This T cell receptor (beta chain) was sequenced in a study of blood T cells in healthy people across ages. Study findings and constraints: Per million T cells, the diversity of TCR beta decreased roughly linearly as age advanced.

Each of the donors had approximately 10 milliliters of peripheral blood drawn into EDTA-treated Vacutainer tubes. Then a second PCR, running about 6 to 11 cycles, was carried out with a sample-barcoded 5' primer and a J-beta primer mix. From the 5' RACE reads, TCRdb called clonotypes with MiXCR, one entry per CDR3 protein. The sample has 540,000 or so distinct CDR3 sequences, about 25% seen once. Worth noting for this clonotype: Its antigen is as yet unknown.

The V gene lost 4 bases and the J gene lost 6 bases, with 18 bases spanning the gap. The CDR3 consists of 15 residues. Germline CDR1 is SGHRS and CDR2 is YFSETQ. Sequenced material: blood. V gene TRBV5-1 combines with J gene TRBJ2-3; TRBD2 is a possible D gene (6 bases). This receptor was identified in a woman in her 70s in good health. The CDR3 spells CASSLWTRGLDTQYF. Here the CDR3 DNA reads TGCGCCAGCAGCCTATGGACCCGGGGGTTGGATACGCAGTATTTT.